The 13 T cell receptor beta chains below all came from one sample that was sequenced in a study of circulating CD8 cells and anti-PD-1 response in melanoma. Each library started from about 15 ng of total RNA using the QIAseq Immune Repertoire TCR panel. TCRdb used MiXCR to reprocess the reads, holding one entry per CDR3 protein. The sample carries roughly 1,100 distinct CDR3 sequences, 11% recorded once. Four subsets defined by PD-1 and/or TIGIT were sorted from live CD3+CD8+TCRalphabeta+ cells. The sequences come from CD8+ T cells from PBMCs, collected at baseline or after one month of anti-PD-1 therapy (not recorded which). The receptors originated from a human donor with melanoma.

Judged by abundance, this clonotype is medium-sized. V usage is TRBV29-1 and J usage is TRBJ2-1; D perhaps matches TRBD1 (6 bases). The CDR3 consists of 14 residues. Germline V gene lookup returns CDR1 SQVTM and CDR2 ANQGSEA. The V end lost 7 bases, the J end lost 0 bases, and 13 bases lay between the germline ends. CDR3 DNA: TGCAGCGCAAGAGGGGGAAGCTCCTACAATGAGCAGTTCTTC. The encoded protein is CSARGGSSYNEQFF.

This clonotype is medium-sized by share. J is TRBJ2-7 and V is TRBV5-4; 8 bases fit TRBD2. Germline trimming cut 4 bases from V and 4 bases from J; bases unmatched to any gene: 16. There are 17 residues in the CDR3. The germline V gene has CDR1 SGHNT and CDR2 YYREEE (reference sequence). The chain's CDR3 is CASSPAGYSGDQYEQYF. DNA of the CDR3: TGTGCCAGCAGCCCGGCGGGCTATAGCGGGGACCAATACGAGCAGTACTTC.

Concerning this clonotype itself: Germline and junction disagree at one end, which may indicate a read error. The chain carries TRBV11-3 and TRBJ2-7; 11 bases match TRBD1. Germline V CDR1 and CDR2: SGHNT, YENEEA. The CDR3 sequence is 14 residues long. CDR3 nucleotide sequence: TGCGCCAGCAGCCAAGACGGGACAGGGGGCGAGCAGTACTTC. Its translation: CASSQDGTGGEQYF.

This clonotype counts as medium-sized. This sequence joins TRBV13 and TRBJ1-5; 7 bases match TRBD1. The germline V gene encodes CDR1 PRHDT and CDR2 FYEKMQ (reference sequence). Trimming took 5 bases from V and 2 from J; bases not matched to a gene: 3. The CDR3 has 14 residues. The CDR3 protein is CASSAGTGNQPQHF. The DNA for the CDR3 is TGTGCCAGCAGCGCCGGGACAGGCAATCAGCCCCAGCATTTT.

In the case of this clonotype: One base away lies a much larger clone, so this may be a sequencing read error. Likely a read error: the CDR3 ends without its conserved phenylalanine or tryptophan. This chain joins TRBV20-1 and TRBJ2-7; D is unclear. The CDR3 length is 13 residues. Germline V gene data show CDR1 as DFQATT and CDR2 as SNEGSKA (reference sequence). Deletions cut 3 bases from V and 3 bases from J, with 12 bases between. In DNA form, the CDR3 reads TGCAGTGCTAGGGGAACCTTTGGCTACGAGCAGTACATC. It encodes CSARGTFGYEQYI.

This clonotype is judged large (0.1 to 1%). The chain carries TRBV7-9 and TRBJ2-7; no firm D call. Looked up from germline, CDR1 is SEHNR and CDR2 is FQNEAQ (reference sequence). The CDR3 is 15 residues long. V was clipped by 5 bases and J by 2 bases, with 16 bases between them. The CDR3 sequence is CASSPSSLDAYEQYF. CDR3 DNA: TGTGCCAGCAGCCCCTCGTCGCTTGACGCCTACGAGCAGTACTTC. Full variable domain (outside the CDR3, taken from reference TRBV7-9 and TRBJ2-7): DTGVSQNPRHKITKRGQNVTFRCDPISEHNRLYWYRQTLGQGPEFLTYFQNEAQLEKSRLLSDRFSAERPKGSFSTLEIQRTEQGDSAMYLCASSPSSLDAYEQYFGPGTRLTVT.

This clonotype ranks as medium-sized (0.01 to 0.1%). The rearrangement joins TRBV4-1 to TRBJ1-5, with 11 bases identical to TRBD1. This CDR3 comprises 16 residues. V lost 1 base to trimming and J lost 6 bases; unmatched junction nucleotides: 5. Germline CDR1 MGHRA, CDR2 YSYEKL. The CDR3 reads CASSQGTGGAGQPQHF. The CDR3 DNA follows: TGCGCCAGCAGCCAAGGGACAGGGGGCGCTGGTCAGCCCCAGCATTTT.

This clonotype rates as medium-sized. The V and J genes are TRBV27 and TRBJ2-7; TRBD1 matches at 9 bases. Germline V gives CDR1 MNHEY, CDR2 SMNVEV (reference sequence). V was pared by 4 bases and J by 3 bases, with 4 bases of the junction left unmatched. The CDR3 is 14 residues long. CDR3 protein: CASSSHRGLYEQYF. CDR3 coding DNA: TGTGCCAGCAGTTCGCACAGGGGGCTCTACGAGCAGTACTTC.

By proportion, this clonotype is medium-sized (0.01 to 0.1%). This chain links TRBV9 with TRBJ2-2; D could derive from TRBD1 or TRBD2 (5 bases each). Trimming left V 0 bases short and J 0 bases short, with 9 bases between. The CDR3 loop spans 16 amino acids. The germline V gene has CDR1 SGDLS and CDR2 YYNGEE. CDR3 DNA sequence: TGTGCCAGCAGCGTAGGGGGACGTCCGAACACCGGGGAGCTGTTTTTT. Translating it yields CASSVGGRPNTGELFF. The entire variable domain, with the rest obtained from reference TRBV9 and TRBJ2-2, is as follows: DSGVTQTPKHLITATGQRVTLRCSPRSGDLSVYWYQQSLDQGLQFLIQYYNGEERAKGNILERFSAQQFPDLHSELNLSSLELGDSALYFCASSVGGRPNTGELFFGEGSRLTVL.

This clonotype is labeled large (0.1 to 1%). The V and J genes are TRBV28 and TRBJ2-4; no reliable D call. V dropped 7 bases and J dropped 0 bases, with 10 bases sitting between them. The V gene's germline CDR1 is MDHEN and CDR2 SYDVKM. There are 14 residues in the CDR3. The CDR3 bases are TGTGCCAGCACCCCGGTCGGAGCCAAAAACATTCAGTACTTC. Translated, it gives CASTPVGAKNIQYF. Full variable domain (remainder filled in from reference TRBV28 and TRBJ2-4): DVKVTQSSRYLVKRTGEKVFLECVQDMDHENMFWYRQDPGLGLRLIYFSYDVKMKEKGDIPEGYSVSREKKERFSLILESASTNQTSMYLCASTPVGAKNIQYFGAGTRLSVL.

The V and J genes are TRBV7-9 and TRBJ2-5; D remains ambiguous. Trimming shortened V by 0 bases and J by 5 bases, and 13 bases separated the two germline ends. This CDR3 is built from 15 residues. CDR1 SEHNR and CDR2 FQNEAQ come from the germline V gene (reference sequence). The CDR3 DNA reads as TGTGCCAGCAGCTTAGCCCTCCAGCCTGGGGAGACCCAGTACTTC. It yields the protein CASSLALQPGETQYF. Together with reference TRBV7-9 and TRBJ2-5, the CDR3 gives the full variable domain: DTGVSQNPRHKITKRGQNVTFRCDPISEHNRLYWYRQTLGQGPEFLTYFQNEAQLEKSRLLSDRFSAERPKGSFSTLEIQRTEQGDSAMYLCASSLALQPGETQYFGPGTRLLVL.

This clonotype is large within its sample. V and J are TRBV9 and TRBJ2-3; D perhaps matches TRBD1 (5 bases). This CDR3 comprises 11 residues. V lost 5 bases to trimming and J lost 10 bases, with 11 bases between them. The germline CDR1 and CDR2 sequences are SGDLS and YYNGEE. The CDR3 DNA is TGTGCCAGCAGTGACAGCTGGGCGCAGTATTTT. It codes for CASSDSWAQYF.

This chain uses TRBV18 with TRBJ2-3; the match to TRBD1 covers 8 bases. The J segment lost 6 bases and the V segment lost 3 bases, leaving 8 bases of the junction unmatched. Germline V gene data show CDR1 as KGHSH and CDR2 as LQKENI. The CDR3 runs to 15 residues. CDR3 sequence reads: CASSPSGGPRDTQYF. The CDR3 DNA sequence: TGTGCCAGCTCACCCTCAGGGGGCCCACGTGATACGCAGTATTTT. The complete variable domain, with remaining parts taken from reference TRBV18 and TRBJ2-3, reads NAGVMQNPRHLVRRRGQEARLRCSPMKGHSHVYWYRQLPEEGLKFMVYLQKENIIDESGMPKERFSAEFPKEGPSILRIQQVVRGDSAAYFCASSPSGGPRDTQYFGPGTRLTVL.